The 26 T cell receptor beta chains reported below all come from one sample, sequenced in a study of response to subunit inactivated influenza vaccine. TCRdb re-called the RT-PCR reads with MiXCR, one entry per CDR3 protein. The sample lists about 180,000 distinct CDR3 sequences, roughly 8.7% seen once, with about a tenth in the top ten. The sequences come from non-naive T cells sorted from PBMCs, collected on the day of vaccination. Receptor source: a man aged 45-60 years who received an inactivated influenza vaccine.

This clonotype showed up many times. The rearrangement links TRBV5-1 to TRBJ1-5; possibly TRBD1 for D (6 bases). V shed 1 base and J shed 4 bases, with 12 bases lying between them. CDR3 length: 15 amino acids. The germline CDR1 and CDR2 sequences are SGHRS and YFSETQ. The CDR3 spells CASSLQGRGNQPQHF. The CDR3 nucleotides are TGCGCCAGCAGCTTGCAGGGGAGGGGTAATCAGCCCCAGCATTTT.

This clonotype was picked up a small number of times. The rearrangement links TRBV5-6 to TRBJ1-4, with D perhaps matching TRBD1 (5 bases). Germline V gene sequence: CDR1 SGHDT, CDR2 YYEEEE. The CDR3 spans 15 residues. Trimming left V 5 bases short and J 4 bases short, with 15 bases between. CDR3 nucleotide sequence: TGTGCCAGCAGGTTCCGGACATCCGATAATGAAAAACTGTTTTTT. The encoded protein is CASRFRTSDNEKLFF.

This clonotype was seen a handful of times. This chain links TRBV6-1 with TRBJ2-7, with D hard to call. CDR1 and CDR2 (germline): MNHNS, SASEGT. This CDR3 has 15 amino acids. V lost 2 bases and J lost 2, with 13 bases in between. The CDR3, as DNA: TGTGCCAGCAGTGAATTTCCCTCAACTCCCTACGAGCAGTACTTC. Residues: CASSEFPSTPYEQYF.

This clonotype was seen many times. The chain couples TRBV4-1 to TRBJ2-1, with D possibly TRBD2 on 6 matching bases. Trimming shortened V by 1 base and J by 8 bases, and 15 bases separated the two germline ends. Germline V gene lookup returns CDR1 MGHRA and CDR2 YSYEKL. CDR3 length equals 15 residues. DNA of the CDR3: TGCGCCAGCAGCCAAGCACCCAGACTAGTTGATGAGCAGTTCTTC. Protein sequence: CASSQAPRLVDEQFF.

The table lists this clonotype with many counts. This chain connects TRBV11-2 to TRBJ2-7; D remains ambiguous. CDR3 length: 14 amino acids. Trimming left V 1 base short and J 7 bases short, with 14 bases between. CDR1 and CDR2 (germline): SGHAT, FQNNGV. The CDR3 sequence is CASSLALASREQYF. Here the CDR3 DNA reads TGTGCCAGCAGCTTAGCCCTTGCAAGCCGGGAGCAGTACTTC.

The chain joins TRBV20-1 to TRBJ2-2; D is unresolved. Trimming cost V 5 bases and J 1 base, with 11 bases left between them. CDR1 is DFQATT and CDR2 is SNEGSKA in the germline V gene (reference sequence). The CDR3 contains 14 residues. CDR3 residues: CSAPRTGNTGELFF. CDR3 DNA sequence: TGCAGTGCTCCCCGGACGGGGAACACCGGGGAGCTGTTTTTT.

The chain combines TRBV6-1 with TRBJ1-1; D may be TRBD1 (5 bases). This CDR3 contains 14 residues. Trimming took off 6 bases at V and 1 base at J, with 12 bases between the two ends. Germline loops: CDR1 MNHNS, CDR2 SASEGT. CDR3 region: CASRGPYENTEAFF. The CDR3 DNA is TGTGCCAGCAGGGGGCCATACGAGAACACTGAAGCTTTCTTT.

Many counts were recorded for this clonotype. The chain has TRBV12-3 or TRBV12-4 and TRBJ2-1; 8 bases are shared with TRBD2. Germline trimming cut 6 bases from V and 3 bases from J; bases unmatched to any gene: 10. The CDR3 runs to 16 residues. Here the CDR3 reads CASSPPTAGGYNEQFF. CDR3 bases: TGTGCCAGCAGCCCCCCCACTGCGGGGGGCTACAATGAGCAGTTCTTC.

In this sample, this clonotype turned up many times. CDR3 DNA sequence: TGTGCCACCAGTGACTTAGGACTAGCGGGTCGCACCGGGGAGCTGTTTTTT. Its translation is CATSDLGLAGRTGELFF. The chain joins TRBV24-1 to TRBJ2-2; TRBD2 agrees at 11 bases. The germline gives CDR1 KGHDR, CDR2 SFDVKD. V was clipped by 4 bases and J by 4 bases; unmatched bases: 7. This CDR3 is 17 amino acids long.

The sample holds a few counts of this clonotype. The chain has TRBV2 and TRBJ2-5; D not certain. The germline gives CDR1 SNHLY, CDR2 FYNNEI. V lost 5 bases to trimming and J lost 4 bases, with 5 bases between them. The CDR3 totals 11 residues. The CDR3, as DNA: TGTGCCAGCAGTATCGCAGAGACCCAGTACTTC. It is translated as CASSIAETQYF.

This clonotype was recorded a few times. This rearrangement joins TRBV5-1 to TRBJ1-3, with D tentatively TRBD1 (6 bases). Germline assignment: CDR1 SGHRS and CDR2 YFSETQ. Trimming removed 4 bases from V and 6 bases from J, with 17 bases in between. The CDR3 sequence is 15 residues long. The CDR3 DNA reads as TGCGCCAGCAGCCCGGCGGGACAACTGACAAACACCATATATTTT. Protein product: CASSPAGQLTNTIYF.

The chain recombines TRBV20-1 with TRBJ2-4, with 10 bases aligning to TRBD2. The germline gives CDR1 DFQATT, CDR2 SNEGSKA (reference sequence). This CDR3 region has 14 residues. V was pared by 6 bases and J by 3 bases, with 5 bases of the junction left unmatched. The CDR3 DNA reads as TGCAGTGCACCGAGCGGGAGGGTCAAAAACATTCAGTACTTC. It is translated as CSAPSGRVKNIQYF.

This clonotype was recorded at least ten times. The chain links TRBV5-6 to TRBJ2-3; D may match TRBD1 or TRBD2 (5 bases each). V lost 4 bases to trimming and J lost 7 bases, with 13 bases between them. The CDR3 totals 13 residues. From germline, CDR1 is SGHDT and CDR2 YYEEEE. The CDR3 protein is CASSLRGENTQYF. In DNA form, the CDR3 reads TGTGCCAGCAGCCTCCGGGGCGAGAATACGCAGTATTTT. Supplemented by reference TRBV5-6 and TRBJ2-3, the full variable domain reads DAGVTQSPTHLIKTRGQQVTLRCSPKSGHDTVSWYQQALGQGPQFIFQYYEEEERQRGNFPDRFSGHQFPNYSSELNVNALLLGDSALYLCASSLRGENTQYFGPGTRLTVL.

This clonotype was detected a few times. The chain carries TRBV6-5 and TRBJ2-2; tentatively, D is TRBD1 (6 bases). The V and J ends lost 5 bases and 3 bases respectively, with 10 bases between them. Looked up from germline, CDR1 is MNHEY and CDR2 is SVGAGI. The CDR3 contains 14 residues. The CDR3 here is CASSLQGYTGELFF. For the CDR3, the DNA is TGTGCCAGCAGTCTACAGGGTTACACCGGGGAGCTGTTTTTT.

The rearrangement joins TRBV10-3 to TRBJ1-4, with 8 bases aligning to TRBD1. This CDR3 is 14 amino acids long. The V gene end was trimmed by 3 bases and the J gene end by 8 bases; junction bases not matched to a gene: 5. Germline values: CDR1 ENHRY, CDR2 SYGVKD. Written as DNA, the CDR3 is TGTGCCATCAGTGACACAGGGGGGCAGGAAAAACTGTTTTTT. Translating gives CAISDTGGQEKLFF.

A word on this clonotype: At one end, the junction sequence differs from germline, possibly due to a read error. This chain joins TRBV28 and TRBJ2-3; weak D call: TRBD2 (6 bases). Germline V lookup: CDR1 MDHEN, CDR2 SYDVKM. The CDR3 totals 15 residues. CDR3 nucleotide sequence: TGTTCCAGCAGTTTCGGCGGGATCCGGGCAGATACGCAGTATTTT. Its protein product is CSSSFGGIRADTQYF.

This clonotype was observed many times. The V call is TRBV18, the J call TRBJ1-3; D is undetermined. Trimming shortened V by 4 bases and J by 0 bases, and 13 bases separated the two germline ends. This CDR3 has 16 amino acids. CDR1 KGHSH and CDR2 LQKENI come from the germline V gene. The DNA of the CDR3 is TGTGCCAGCTCACGAGGGCTGACGGCCTCTGGAAACACCATATATTTT. Protein sequence: CASSRGLTASGNTIYF.

This clonotype was observed a few times. The chain uses TRBV6-1 and TRBJ2-7; D unresolved. The germline gives CDR1 MNHNS, CDR2 SASEGT. This CDR3 spans 12 amino acids. Trimming took 6 bases from V and 5 from J, leaving 11 bases between them. In DNA, the CDR3 is TGTGCCAGCAGCCGGAGTGAGGACGAGCAGTACTTC. Protein sequence: CASSRSEDEQYF.

The chain uses TRBV7-6 and TRBJ2-7; 9 positions agree with TRBD1. Germline V gene lookup returns CDR1 SGHVS and CDR2 FNYEAQ. This CDR3 contains 15 residues. Trimming took 1 base from V and 4 from J; bases not matched to a gene: 5. The chain's CDR3 is CASSLVGDRAYEQYF. The CDR3 DNA sequence: TGTGCCAGCAGCTTAGTTGGGGACAGGGCGTACGAGCAGTACTTC.

This clonotype was detected only a few times. The gene calls are TRBV7-2 and TRBJ1-1; D ambiguous. Trimming shortened V by 2 bases and J by 4 bases, and 5 bases separated the two germline ends. The germline CDR1 and CDR2 sequences are SGHTA and FQGNSA. The CDR3 runs to 12 residues. The CDR3 loop reads CASSLSSTEAFF. The CDR3 DNA is TGTGCCAGCAGCTTATCCAGCACTGAAGCTTTCTTT.

This chain connects TRBV14 to TRBJ1-2; the D is unclear. Germline loops: CDR1 SGHDN, CDR2 FVKESK. The germline V and J ends were trimmed by 0 bases and 2 bases, with 7 bases remaining between them. This CDR3 contains 14 residues. CDR3 in amino acids: CASSQDSRNYGYTF. DNA of the CDR3: TGTGCCAGCAGCCAAGATAGCAGGAACTATGGCTACACCTTC.

This clonotype has a handful of counts. This sequence joins TRBV12-3 or TRBV12-4 and TRBJ1-3; tentative D call: TRBD1 (6 bases). The CDR3 consists of 15 residues. V shed 2 bases and J shed 3 bases, with 11 bases lying between them. The CDR3 sequence: CASSLLGAVGNTIYF. In DNA, the CDR3 is TGTGCCAGCAGTTTACTGGGGGCGGTTGGAAACACCATATATTTT.

This clonotype was seen repeatedly, ten times or more. The V and J genes are TRBV29-1 and TRBJ2-2, with D perhaps being TRBD1 or TRBD2 (5 bases each). The V gene lost 6 bases and the J gene lost 7 bases, with 15 bases spanning the gap. The CDR3 has 13 residues. Per germline, CDR1 SQVTM and CDR2 ANQGSEA. CDR3 nucleotides: TGCAGCGTACCGGGACGAGGGGTCGGGGAGCTGTTTTTT. It specifies CSVPGRGVGELFF.

This clonotype was counted a few times. V is TRBV12-3 or TRBV12-4 and J is TRBJ1-1; D remains ambiguous. The CDR3 length is 15 residues. The V and J ends lost 0 bases and 0 bases respectively, with 8 bases between them. In DNA, the CDR3 is TGTGCCAGCAGTTTAGCGCTTGAGGTGAACACTGAAGCTTTCTTT. Protein product: CASSLALEVNTEAFF.

This clonotype turned up a few times. This chain connects TRBV14 to TRBJ2-2, with D possibly TRBD2 on 6 matching bases. Per germline, CDR1 SGHDN and CDR2 FVKESK. Trimming took off 1 base at V and 3 bases at J, with 12 bases between the two ends. This CDR3 has 16 residues. The CDR3 DNA follows: TGTGCCAGCAGCCAAGTGACGGGAGATTACACCGGGGAGCTGTTTTTT. Amino acids: CASSQVTGDYTGELFF. Drawing the rest from reference TRBV14 and TRBJ2-2, the complete variable domain is EAGVTQFPSHSVIEKGQTVTLRCDPISGHDNLYWYRRVMGKEIKFLLHFVKESKQDESGMPNNRFLAERTGGTYSTLKVQPAELEDSGVYFCASSQVTGDYTGELFFGEGSRLTVL.

At least ten counts were recorded for this clonotype. The gene calls are TRBV2 and TRBJ2-3, with D unclear. The CDR3 spans 13 residues. The germline CDR1 and CDR2 sequences are SNHLY and FYNNEI. Trimming stripped 2 bases from V and 3 bases from J, with 6 bases between. The CDR3 DNA sequence: TGTGCCAGCAGTGAAACGGCGACAGATACGCAGTATTTT. Translation: CASSETATDTQYF.